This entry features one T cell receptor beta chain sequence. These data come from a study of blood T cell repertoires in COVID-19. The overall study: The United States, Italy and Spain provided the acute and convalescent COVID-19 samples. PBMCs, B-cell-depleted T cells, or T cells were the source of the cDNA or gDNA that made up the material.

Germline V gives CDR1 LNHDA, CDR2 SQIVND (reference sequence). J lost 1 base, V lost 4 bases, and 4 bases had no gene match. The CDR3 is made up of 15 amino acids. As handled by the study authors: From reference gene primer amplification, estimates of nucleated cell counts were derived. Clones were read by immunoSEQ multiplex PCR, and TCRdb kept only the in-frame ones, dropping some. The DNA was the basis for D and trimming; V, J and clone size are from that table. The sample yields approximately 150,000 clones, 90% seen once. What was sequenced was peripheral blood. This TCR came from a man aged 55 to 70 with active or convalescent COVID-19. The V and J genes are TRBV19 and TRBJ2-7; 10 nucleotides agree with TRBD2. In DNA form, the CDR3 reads TGTGCCAGTAGTACCATTAGCGGGGGGTCCTACGAGCAGTACTTC. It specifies CASSTISGGSYEQYF.